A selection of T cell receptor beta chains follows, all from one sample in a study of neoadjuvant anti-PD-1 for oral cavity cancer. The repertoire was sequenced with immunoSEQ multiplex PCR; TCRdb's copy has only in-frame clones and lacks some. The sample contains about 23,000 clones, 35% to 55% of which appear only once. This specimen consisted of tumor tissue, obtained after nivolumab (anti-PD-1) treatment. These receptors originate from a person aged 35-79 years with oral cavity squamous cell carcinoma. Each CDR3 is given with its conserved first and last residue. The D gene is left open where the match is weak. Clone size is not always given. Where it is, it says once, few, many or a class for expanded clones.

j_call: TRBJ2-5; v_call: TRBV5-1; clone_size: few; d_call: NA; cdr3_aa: CASSPTESYGTQYF; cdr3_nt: TGCGCCAGCAGCCCCACAGAGTCCTACGGGACCCAGTACTTC
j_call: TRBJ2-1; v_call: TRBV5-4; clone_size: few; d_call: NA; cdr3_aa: CASSLVGGEQFF; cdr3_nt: TGTGCCAGCAGCTTGGTTGGTGGTGAGCAGTTCTTC
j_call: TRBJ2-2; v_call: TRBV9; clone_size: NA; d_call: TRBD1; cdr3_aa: CASSAQTGRNTGELFF; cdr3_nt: TGTGCCAGCAGCGCCCAGACAGGGCGGAACACCGGGGAGCTGTTTTTT
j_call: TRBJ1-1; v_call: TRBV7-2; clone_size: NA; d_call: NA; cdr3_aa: CASRPGPGTEAFF; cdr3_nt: TGTGCCAGCAGGCCCGGCCCCGGCACTGAAGCTTTCTTT
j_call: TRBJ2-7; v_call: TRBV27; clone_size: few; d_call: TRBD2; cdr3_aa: CASSFRLAGSFYEQYF; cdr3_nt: TGTGCCAGCAGTTTTCGACTAGCGGGTTCCTTCTACGAGCAGTACTTC
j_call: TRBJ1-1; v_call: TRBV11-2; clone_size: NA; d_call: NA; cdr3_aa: CASSSTGGVNTEAFF; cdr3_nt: TGTGCCAGCAGCTCGACAGGAGGGGTGAACACTGAAGCTTTCTTT
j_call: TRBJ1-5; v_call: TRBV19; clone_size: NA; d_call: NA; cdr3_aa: CASSQQGDQPQHF; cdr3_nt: TGTGCCAGTAGTCAACAGGGCGATCAGCCCCAGCATTTT
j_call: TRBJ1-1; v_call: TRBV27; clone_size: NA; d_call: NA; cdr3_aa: CASSLRVSTEAFF; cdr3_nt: TGTGCCAGCAGTTTAAGGGTGTCCACTGAAGCTTTCTTT
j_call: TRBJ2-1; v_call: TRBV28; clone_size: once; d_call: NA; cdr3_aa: CASSPFAGWGNNEQFF; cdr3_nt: TGTGCCAGCAGTCCGTTCGCGGGGTGGGGAAACAATGAGCAGTTCTTC
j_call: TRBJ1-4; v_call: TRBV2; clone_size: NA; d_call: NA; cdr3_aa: CASRQLDRYTTNEKLFF; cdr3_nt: TGTGCCAGCAGACAGTTGGACAGATACACAACTAATGAAAAACTGTTTTTT
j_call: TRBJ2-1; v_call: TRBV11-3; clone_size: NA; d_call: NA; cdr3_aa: CASSLGGEQFF; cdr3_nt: TGTGCCAGCAGTCTCGGGGGTGAGCAGTTCTTC
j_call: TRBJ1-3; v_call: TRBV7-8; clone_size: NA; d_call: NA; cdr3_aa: CASRRTEISGNTIYF; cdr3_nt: TGTGCCAGCAGACGGACAGAGATCTCTGGAAACACCATATATTTT
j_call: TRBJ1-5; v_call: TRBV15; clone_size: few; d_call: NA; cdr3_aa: CATSRDPFSNQPQHF; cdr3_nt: TGTGCCACCAGCAGAGACCCCTTTAGCAATCAGCCCCAGCATTTT
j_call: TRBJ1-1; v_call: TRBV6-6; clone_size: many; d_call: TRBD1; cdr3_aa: CASISRQGKGNTEAFF; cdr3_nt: TGTGCCAGCATTTCAAGACAGGGAAAGGGGAACACTGAAGCTTTCTTT
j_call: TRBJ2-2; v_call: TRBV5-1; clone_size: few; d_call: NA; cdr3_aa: CASSLDGPNTGELFF; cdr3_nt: TGCGCCAGCAGCTTGGATGGGCCGAACACCGGGGAGCTGTTTTTT
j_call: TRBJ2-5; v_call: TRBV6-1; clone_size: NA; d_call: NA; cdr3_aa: CASSEYETQYF; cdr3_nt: TGTGCCAGCAGTGAATATGAGACCCAGTACTTC
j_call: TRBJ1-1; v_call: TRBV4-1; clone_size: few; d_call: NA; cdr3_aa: CASSQDRGGTEAFF; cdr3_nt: TGCGCCAGCAGCCAAGATCGGGGAGGAACTGAAGCTTTCTTT
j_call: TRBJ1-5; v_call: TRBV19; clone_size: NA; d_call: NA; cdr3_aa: CASRPRQGSNQPQHF; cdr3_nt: TGTGCCAGTCGACCGAGGCAGGGTAGCAATCAGCCCCAGCATTTT
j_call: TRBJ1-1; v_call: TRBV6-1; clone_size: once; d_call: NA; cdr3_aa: CASSEAGDGEAFF; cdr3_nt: TGTGCCAGCAGTGAAGCGGGGGATGGTGAAGCTTTCTTT
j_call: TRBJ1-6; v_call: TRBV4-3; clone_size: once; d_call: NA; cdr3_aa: CASSQVGRVDSPLHF; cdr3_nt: TGCGCCAGCAGCCAAGTGGGAAGGGTGGATTCACCCCTCCACTTT
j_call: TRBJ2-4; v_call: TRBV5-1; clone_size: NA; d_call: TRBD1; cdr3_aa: CASSLGTGLAKNIQYF; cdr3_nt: TGCGCCAGCAGCCTCGGGACAGGGCTGGCCAAAAACATTCAGTACTTC
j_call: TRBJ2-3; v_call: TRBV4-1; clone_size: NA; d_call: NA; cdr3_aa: CASSQGSRGRGDTQYF; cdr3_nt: TGCGCCAGCAGCCAAGGTTCCAGGGGGCGGGGGGATACGCAGTATTTT
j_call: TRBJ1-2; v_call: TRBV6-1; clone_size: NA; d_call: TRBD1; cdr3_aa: CASSQQGARGYTF; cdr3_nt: TGTGCCAGCAGTCAACAGGGGGCGCGGGGCTACACCTTC
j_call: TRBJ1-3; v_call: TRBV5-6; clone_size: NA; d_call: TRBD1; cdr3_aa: CASSDDRGGTGDTIYF; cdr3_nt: TGTGCCAGCAGCGATGACAGGGGAGGAACGGGAGACACCATATATTTT
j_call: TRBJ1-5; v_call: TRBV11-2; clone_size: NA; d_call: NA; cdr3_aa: CASSIYRDSNQPQHF; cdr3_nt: TGTGCCAGCAGCATATACAGGGACAGCAATCAGCCCCAGCATTTT
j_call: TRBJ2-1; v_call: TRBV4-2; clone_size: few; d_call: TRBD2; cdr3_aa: CASSHPNTGTSGVPREQFF; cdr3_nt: TGTGCCAGCAGCCATCCCAACACCGGGACTAGCGGGGTCCCGCGGGAGCAGTTCTTC
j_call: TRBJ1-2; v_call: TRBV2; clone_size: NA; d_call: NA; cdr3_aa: CASSDSHNYGYTF; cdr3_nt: TGTGCCAGCAGTGACTCCCATAACTATGGCTACACCTTC
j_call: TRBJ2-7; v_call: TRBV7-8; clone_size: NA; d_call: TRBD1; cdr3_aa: CASSPSPDRSYYEQYF; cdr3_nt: TGTGCCAGCAGCCCATCCCCGGACAGGTCTTACTACGAGCAGTACTTC
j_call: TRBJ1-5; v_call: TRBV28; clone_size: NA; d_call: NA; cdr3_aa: CASSFIGVGSNQPQHF; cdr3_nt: TGTGCCAGCAGTTTCATAGGGGTTGGTAGCAATCAGCCCCAGCATTTT
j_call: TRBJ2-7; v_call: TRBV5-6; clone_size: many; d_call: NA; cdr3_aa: CASSWAGQSSYEQYF; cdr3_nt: TGTGCCAGCAGCTGGGCGGGACAGAGCTCCTACGAGCAGTACTTC
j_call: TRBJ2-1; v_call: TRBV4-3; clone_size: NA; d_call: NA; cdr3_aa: CASSQDGVRYNEQFF; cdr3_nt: TGCGCCAGCAGCCAAGATGGTGTCAGGTACAATGAGCAGTTCTTC
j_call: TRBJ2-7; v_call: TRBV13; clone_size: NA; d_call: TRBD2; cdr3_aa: CASSLGLAGGYEQYF; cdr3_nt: TGTGCCAGCAGCCTCGGACTAGCGGGGGGCTACGAGCAGTACTTC
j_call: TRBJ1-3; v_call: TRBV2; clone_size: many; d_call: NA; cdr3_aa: CASRINSGNTIYF; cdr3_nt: TGTGCCAGCAGAATAAACTCTGGAAACACCATATATTTT
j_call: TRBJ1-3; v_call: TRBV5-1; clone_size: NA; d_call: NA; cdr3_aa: CPLDGDSGNTIYF; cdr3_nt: TGCCCCCTAGACGGAGACTCTGGAAACACCATATATTTT
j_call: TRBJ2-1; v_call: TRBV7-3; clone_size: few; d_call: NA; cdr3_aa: CASSDSGAGREQFF; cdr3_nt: TGTGCCAGCAGCGACTCCGGGGCCGGGCGGGAGCAGTTCTTC
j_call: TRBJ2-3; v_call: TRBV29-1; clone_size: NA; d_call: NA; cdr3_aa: CSVEGQGYTDTQYF; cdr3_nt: TGCAGCGTTGAAGGGCAGGGATACACAGATACGCAGTATTTT
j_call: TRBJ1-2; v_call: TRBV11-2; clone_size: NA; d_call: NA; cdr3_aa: CASSLISGYGYTF; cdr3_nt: TGTGCCAGCAGCTTAATTTCAGGCTATGGCTACACCTTC